A single sample is the source of the 9 T cell receptor beta chains below, sequenced in a study of blood T cell repertoires in COVID-19. Using immunoSEQ multiplex PCR, the repertoire was profiled, and TCRdb retains in-frame clones only, with some absent. The data contain 120,000 to 150,000 clones, approximately 85% of them seen just once; the ten biggest clones take up more than 7.5%. The sequenced sample consisted of peripheral blood. All receptors derive from a woman aged 55-70 years with COVID-19, enrolled during active disease.

The chain recombines TRBV7-2 with TRBJ2-5; D is perhaps TRBD1 (6 bases). Germline CDR1 reads SGHTA; CDR2 reads FQGNSA. Trimming shortened V by 5 bases and J by 3 bases, and 13 bases separated the two germline ends. The CDR3 covers 14 residues. The CDR3 DNA sequence: TGTGCCAGCAGCCCGACCTGGGACAAAGAGACCCAGTACTTC. Residues: CASSPTWDKETQYF.

The rearrangement uses TRBV20-1 and TRBJ2-7; a possible D gene is TRBD2 (6 bases). Germline CDR1 DFQATT, CDR2 SNEGSKA (reference sequence). V was shortened by 6 bases and J by 6 bases, with 12 bases between the two germline ends. The CDR3 runs 11 residues. The chain's CDR3 is CSADGGREQYF. CDR3 coding DNA: TGCAGTGCGGACGGGGGTCGCGAGCAGTACTTC.

The genes are TRBV4-2 and TRBJ2-3; 9 nucleotides match TRBD2. Trimming removed 6 bases from V and 6 bases from J; junction bases left unmatched: 16. The CDR3 is 17 amino acids. Germline V gene data show CDR1 as LGHNA and CDR2 as YNFKEQ. The CDR3 DNA is TGTGCCAGCAGGAACCTTCTGCGGGGGGGCCGGGAGGATACGCAGTATTTT. This codes for CASRNLLRGGREDTQYF.

The rearrangement links TRBV7-2 to TRBJ2-6; a weak D match, TRBD2 (5 bases). V was shortened by 3 bases and J by 2 bases, with 20 bases between the two germline ends. Per germline, CDR1 SGHTA and CDR2 FQGNSA. The CDR3 covers 19 residues. CDR3 in amino acids: CASSFRGSVGEAGANVLTF. CDR3 nucleotide sequence: TGTGCCAGCAGCTTCCGGGGTTCGGTTGGGGAAGCTGGGGCCAACGTCCTGACTTTC.

The V gene is TRBV14, the J gene TRBJ2-7; tentative D call: TRBD1 (5 bases). Germline CDR1 SGHDN, CDR2 FVKESK. CDR3 length: 13 amino acids. With 4 bases removed from V and 0 bases from J, the gap between germline ends came to 7 bases. The CDR3 DNA follows: TGTGCCAGCAGCCCAGGGTTCTCCTACGAGCAGTACTTC. Its protein is CASSPGFSYEQYF. Looking up the rest from reference TRBV14 and TRBJ2-7 gives the full variable domain: EAGVTQFPSHSVIEKGQTVTLRCDPISGHDNLYWYRRVMGKEIKFLLHFVKESKQDESGMPNNRFLAERTGGTYSTLKVQPAELEDSGVYFCASSPGFSYEQYFGPGTRLTVT.

This chain connects TRBV5-5 to TRBJ1-3, with 8 positions matching TRBD1. The CDR3 runs to 15 residues. Trimming at V came to 4 bases and at J to 4 bases, leaving 7 bases not matched to a gene. CDR1 SGHKS and CDR2 YYEKEE come from the germline V gene (reference sequence). The CDR3 DNA is TGTGCCAGCAGCCAGAACAGGGGGACCGGAAACACCATATATTTT. Protein: CASSQNRGTGNTIYF.

The chain joins TRBV24-1 to TRBJ2-3, with D maybe TRBD2 (6 bases). The germline CDR1 and CDR2 sequences are KGHDR and SFDVKD. CDR3 size: 14 residues. V gave up 3 bases and J gave up 5 bases, with 11 bases separating them. DNA of the CDR3: TGTGCCACCAGTGATGCCCGGGACTTAGATACGCAGTATTTT. Translating gives CATSDARDLDTQYF.

This chain links TRBV3-1 (or the pseudogene TRBV3-2) with TRBJ1-1; possibly TRBD1 for D (5 bases). CDR1 and CDR2 from the germline V gene are LGHDT and YNNKEL (reference sequence). CDR3 size: 15 residues. Trimming removed 4 bases at V and 1 base at J, with 13 bases between. CDR3 in amino acids: CASSRAGLSNTEAFF. CDR3 DNA: TGTGCCAGCAGCCGGGCGGGGCTCTCGAACACTGAAGCTTTCTTT.

The chain couples TRBV2 to TRBJ2-7, with TRBD2 matching 8 bases. This CDR3 comprises 12 residues. V lost 10 bases, J lost 6 bases, and 8 bases stayed unmatched. Germline values: CDR1 SNHLY, CDR2 FYNNEI. This CDR3 is CANSGLAGEQYF. The CDR3 DNA reads as TGTGCCAACTCCGGACTAGCCGGCGAGCAGTACTTC.